The next 2 T cell receptor beta chains were all read from a single sample in a study of blood T cell repertoires in COVID-19. The table came from immunoSEQ multiplex PCR; TCRdb's copy has only in-frame clones and leaves some out. The sample includes hundreds of thousands of clones, 80% to 90% of them seen just once. The sample comprised peripheral blood. The receptor source for this set is a woman aged 45 to 65 who had recovered from COVID-19.

The chain combines TRBV5-4 with TRBJ2-7, with a possible D match to TRBD1 (6 bases). From germline, CDR1 is SGHNT and CDR2 YYREEE (reference sequence). The CDR3 sequence is 11 residues long. Trimming pared 3 bases from V and 7 bases from J, leaving 8 bases between. CDR3 coding DNA: TGTGCCAGCAGCTACGACAGGGAGCAGTACTTC. Translation: CASSYDREQYF.

This CDR3 is CASSSVTNEKLFF. In nucleotides, the CDR3 is TGTGCCAGTAGTTCTGTAACTAATGAAAAACTGTTTTTT. This rearrangement joins TRBV19 to TRBJ1-4; no reliable D call. Germline CDR1 and CDR2: LNHDA and SQIVND (reference sequence). This CDR3 contains 13 residues. V was cut by 5 bases and J by 1 base, with 5 bases left in between.